The 19 T cell receptor beta chains below all came from one sample that was sequenced in a study of cytomegalovirus exposure and HLA in healthy donors. PCR amplification relied on 60 Vbeta primers (plus 13 Jbeta primers). TCRdb's copy holds only in-frame clones and misses some; the assay was immunoSEQ multiplex PCR. This sample's table has about 130,000 clones. The specimen sequenced was PBMCs. These receptors originate from a man aged 25 to 40 in good health and CMV-seronegative.

This chain links TRBV28 with TRBJ1-2; D perhaps matches TRBD1 (6 bases). The CDR3 contains 14 residues. V lost 3 bases and J lost 9, with 17 bases in between. CDR1 is MDHEN and CDR2 is SYDVKM in the germline V gene. The CDR3 region has the DNA TGTGCCAGCAGTTTGGTACAGGGTCCGGTGAGCTACACCTTC. Its protein is CASSLVQGPVSYTF.

The J gene is TRBJ2-6, the V gene TRBV25-1; D remains ambiguous. CDR1 MGHDK and CDR2 SYGVNS come from the germline V gene. V lost 5 bases and J lost 0, with 11 bases in between. The CDR3 contains 16 residues. DNA for the CDR3: TGTGCCAGCAGTCCGGCTCCGGGCTCTGGGGCCAACGTCCTGACTTTC. Protein: CASSPAPGSGANVLTF.

The genes are TRBV27 and TRBJ1-4; 10 nucleotides match TRBD1. Germline values: CDR1 MNHEY, CDR2 SMNVEV (reference sequence). V trimming: 5 bases; J trimming: 3 bases; junction bases outside the gene matches: 9. The CDR3 runs to 17 residues. The CDR3 nucleotides are TGTGCCAGCAGTACCTGGGACAGGGGTTGGGCTAATGAAAAACTGTTTTTT. Protein: CASSTWDRGWANEKLFF.

The V gene is TRBV30, the J gene TRBJ2-3; 7 nucleotides align to TRBD1. Germline V gene lookup returns CDR1 GTSNPN and CDR2 SVGIG (reference sequence). J was trimmed by 3 bases and V by 4 bases; bases with no gene match: 7. The CDR3 totals 14 residues. The CDR3 here is CAWNLGQITDTQYF. The CDR3 DNA reads TGTGCCTGGAATCTGGGACAGATAACAGATACGCAGTATTTT.

In nucleotides, the CDR3 is TGTGCCCAAGGGGACGGGGGGACAGATACGCAGTATTTT. This codes for CAQGDGGTDTQYF. V usage is TRBV30 and J usage is TRBJ2-3; 7 nucleotides agree with TRBD2. V shed 8 bases and J 3 bases; nucleotides not matched to a gene: 8. The CDR3 sequence is 13 residues long. Per the germline V gene, CDR1 is GTSNPN and CDR2 is SVGIG (reference sequence). Combining the CDR3 with reference TRBV30 and TRBJ2-3 gives the whole variable domain SQTIHQWPATLVQPVGSPLSLECTVEGTSNPNLYWYRQAAGRGLQLLFYSVGIGQISSEVPQNLSASRPQDRQFILSSKKLLLSDSGFYLCAQGDGGTDTQYFGPGTRLTVL.

The chain carries TRBV9 and TRBJ2-2, with D possibly TRBD2 on 5 matching bases. Trimming stripped 3 bases from V and 7 bases from J, with 10 bases between. This CDR3 region has 13 residues. Germline CDR1 and CDR2: SGDLS and YYNGEE. The DNA of the CDR3 is TGTGCCAGCAGCGCCGGCGGGTACGGGGAGCTGTTTTTT. Translating gives CASSAGGYGELFF.

V usage is TRBV2 and J usage is TRBJ2-5, with D possibly TRBD2 on 5 matching bases. V was trimmed by 6 bases and J by 4 bases, leaving 9 bases between them. The CDR3 loop spans 12 amino acids. CDR1 and CDR2 from the germline V gene are SNHLY and FYNNEI. CDR3 in amino acids: CASRQGGETQYF. The DNA of the CDR3 is TGTGCCAGCAGACAAGGAGGAGAGACCCAGTACTTC.

J is TRBJ1-2 and V is TRBV28; D gene ambiguous. V was cut by 4 bases and J by 3 bases, with 6 bases left in between. This CDR3 spans 12 amino acids. Germline V gene lookup returns CDR1 MDHEN and CDR2 SYDVKM. The chain's CDR3 is CASSSEDYGYTF. The CDR3 coding sequence is TGTGCCAGCAGTTCCGAGGACTATGGCTACACCTTC.

The chain joins TRBV28 to TRBJ1-1; a weak D match, TRBD1 (5 bases). The ends were cut back, 8 bases at V and 5 bases at J, with 12 bases in the middle. Germline V gives CDR1 MDHEN, CDR2 SYDVKM. The CDR3 sequence is 12 residues long. The CDR3 nucleotides read TGTGCCAGCTCCTGGAGGGGAACTGAAGCTTTCTTT. It encodes CASSWRGTEAFF.

J is TRBJ2-1 and V is TRBV27, with 7 bases aligning to TRBD1. This CDR3 contains 17 residues. Germline V gene sequence: CDR1 MNHEY, CDR2 SMNVEV (reference sequence). V dropped 3 bases and J dropped 0; count of bases not matched to a gene: 8. As DNA, the CDR3 is TGTGCCAGCAGTTTGACAGGGCCAGGAAACTCCTACAATGAGCAGTTCTTC. This gives the protein CASSLTGPGNSYNEQFF.

The rearrangement uses TRBV2 and TRBJ1-6; D is uncertain. Germline CDR1 and CDR2: SNHLY and FYNNEI. The CDR3 is made up of 13 amino acids. The ends were cut back, 0 bases at V and 12 bases at J, with 9 bases in the middle. CDR3 nucleotides: TGTGCCAGCAGTGAAGCGGCGGTAGGACCCCTCCACTTT. This codes for CASSEAAVGPLHF. Based on the CDR3 plus reference TRBV2 and TRBJ1-6, the full variable domain is EPEVTQTPSHQVTQMGQEVILRCVPISNHLYFYWYRQILGQKVEFLVSFYNNEISEKSEIFDDQFSVERPDGSNFTLKIRSTKLEDSAMYFCASSEAAVGPLHFGNGTRLTVT.

The CDR3, as DNA: TGTGCCAGCAGCTTGTGGCTGTGGCACGGAGACTCTGGAAACACCATATATTTT. Protein: CASSLWLWHGDSGNTIYF. The chain couples TRBV5-6 to TRBJ1-3, with no clear D. The CDR3 extends over 18 amino acids. Trimming shortened V by 1 base and J by 0 bases, and 17 bases separated the two germline ends. Germline V gives CDR1 SGHDT, CDR2 YYEEEE.

The chain joins TRBV4-1 to TRBJ2-7; 11 positions match TRBD2. The CDR3 has 17 amino acids. Trimming removed 2 bases from V and 6 bases from J; junction bases left unmatched: 12. Germline V gene data show CDR1 as MGHRA and CDR2 as YSYEKL. CDR3: CASSQPDSGRAAGEQYF. The CDR3 DNA sequence: TGCGCCAGCAGCCAACCTGATAGCGGGAGGGCCGCAGGCGAGCAGTACTTC.

The chain uses TRBV30 and TRBJ2-1, with a possible D match to TRBD2 (5 bases). This CDR3 has 12 amino acids. The V end lost 3 bases, the J end lost 4 bases, and 7 bases lay between the germline ends. CDR1 is GTSNPN, CDR2 SVGIG, per germline (reference sequence). Written as DNA, the CDR3 is TGTGCCTGGAGAGGAGGTTACAATGAGCAGTTCTTC. It encodes CAWRGGYNEQFF.

The gene calls are TRBV11-2 and TRBJ2-1; D might be TRBD1 (6 bases). The length of the CDR3 is 15 residues. Deletions cut 5 bases from V and 6 bases from J, with 17 bases between. Looked up from germline, CDR1 is SGHAT and CDR2 is FQNNGV. The CDR3 sequence: CASSPFPRGLNEQFF. Here the CDR3 DNA reads TGTGCCAGCAGCCCCTTCCCCAGGGGTCTCAATGAGCAGTTCTTC.

This chain joins TRBV12-5 and TRBJ1-5, with D perhaps TRBD1 (5 bases). V lost 7 bases and J 7 bases, leaving 11 bases between the germline ends. The CDR3 spans 12 residues. Germline-derived CDR1 and CDR2 are LGHNT and FRNRAP. The CDR3 sequence is CASALDRQPQHF. The CDR3 DNA follows: TGTGCTAGTGCCCTCGACAGACAGCCCCAGCATTTT.

CDR3 protein: CASSGGYSYEQYF. CDR3 coding DNA: TGCGCCAGCAGCGGCGGGTACTCCTACGAGCAGTACTTC. This sequence joins TRBV4-1 and TRBJ2-5; D is possibly TRBD2 (5 bases). The DNA end is more similar to TRBJ2-7, so the J call may be wrong. Germline V gives CDR1 MGHRA, CDR2 YSYEKL. This CDR3 is 13 amino acids long.

The genes are TRBV2 and TRBJ2-4, with TRBD1 matching 10 bases. The V and J ends lost 9 bases and 5 bases, in that order; junction bases with no gene match: 7. The germline V gene has CDR1 SNHLY and CDR2 FYNNEI. The CDR3 consists of 14 residues. For the CDR3, the DNA is TGTGCCAGTAAAGGACAGGGGGGCGAAAACATTCAGTACTTC. It encodes CASKGQGGENIQYF.

This rearrangement joins TRBV4-2 to TRBJ2-1; 8 bases fit TRBD2. Germline-derived CDR1 and CDR2 are LGHNA and YNFKEQ. Germline trimming cut 4 bases from V and 0 bases from J; bases unmatched to any gene: 11. CDR3 size: 18 residues. The CDR3 loop reads CASSPGGASLSSYNEQFF. In DNA form, the CDR3 reads TGTGCCAGCAGCCCGGGGGGGGCTAGCCTCAGCTCCTACAATGAGCAGTTCTTC.